These T cell receptor beta chains were read from a single sample in a study of T cell responses to AZD1222 COVID-19 vaccine. Libraries were prepared by immunoSEQ multiplex PCR; TCRdb keeps only in-frame clonotypes and omits some of them. This sample has some 150,000 clones, with 88% found just once. This specimen was peripheral blood, taken 28 days after the second AZD1222 dose. Receptors originate from an adult who received the AZD1222 COVID-19 vaccine. Each CDR3 is given with its conserved first and last residue. The D gene is left open where the match is weak.

D,V,J,CDR3
TRBD1,TRBV2,TRBJ1-6,CASRVQGASLNSPLHF
.,TRBV7-2,TRBJ2-3,CASSERTSTDTQYF
.,TRBV24-1,TRBJ2-3,CATSDSRGVGTDTQYF
.,TRBV27,TRBJ1-2,CASSLLGKEADGYTF
.,TRBV29-1,TRBJ1-4,CSVGAGWNEKLFF
.,TRBV12-3/TRBV12-4,TRBJ2-7,CASSPGSYEQYF
.,TRBV6-5,TRBJ1-2,CACKRTTTNYGYTF
.,TRBV20-1,TRBJ2-7,CSASQGLYVGEQYF
TRBD1,TRBV5-8,TRBJ1-1,CASIPRGQRNTEAFF
TRBD2,TRBV18,TRBJ2-5,CASSPQRGETQYF
TRBD1,TRBV27,TRBJ2-7,CASSLLGQGIYEQYF
.,TRBV5-1,TRBJ2-2,CASSLESTGELFF
.,TRBV6-5,TRBJ1-4,CASRPRHDANEKLFF
TRBD2,TRBV2,TRBJ2-5,CASSEAIRGGQETQYF
.,TRBV5-4,TRBJ1-4,CASSIGRVGSTNEKLFF
.,TRBV5-1,TRBJ1-6,CASSWAGKNSPLHF
.,TRBV19,TRBJ1-2,CATQKGVNYGYTF
.,TRBV15,TRBJ2-5,CATSREFERLETQYF
.,TRBV18,TRBJ1-1,CASSTEGSMNTEAFF
TRBD1,TRBV19,TRBJ1-2,CASSSSGGYGYTF